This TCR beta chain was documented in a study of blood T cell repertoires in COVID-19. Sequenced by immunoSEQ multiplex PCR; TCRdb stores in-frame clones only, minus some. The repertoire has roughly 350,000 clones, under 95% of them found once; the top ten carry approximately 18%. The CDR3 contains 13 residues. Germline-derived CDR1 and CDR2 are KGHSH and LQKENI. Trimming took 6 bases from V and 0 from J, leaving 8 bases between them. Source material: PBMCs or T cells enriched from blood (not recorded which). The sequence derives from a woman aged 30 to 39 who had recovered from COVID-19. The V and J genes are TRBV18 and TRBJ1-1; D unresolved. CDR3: CASSQTMNTEAFF. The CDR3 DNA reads TGTGCCAGCTCCCAGACTATGAACACTGAAGCTTTCTTT.